The next 23 T cell receptor beta chains were all read from a single sample in a study of metastatic and nonmetastatic thyroid tumors. Patients had received no treatment of any kind before thyroid surgery. TCRdb called clones again from the PCR reads with MiXCR. The sample has tens of thousands of clones; approximately 28% are singletons. Input material: blood. These receptors were collected from a male donor with papillary thyroid cancer or a benign thyroid nodule (not recorded which). Some clones in this sample may be carry-over from other donors' samples.

The chain carries TRBV20-1 and TRBJ2-7; 9 bases align to TRBD1. Trimming removed 4 bases from V and 7 bases from J; junction bases left unmatched: 11. Germline-derived CDR1 and CDR2 are DFQATT and SNEGSKA (reference sequence). There are 14 residues in the CDR3. In nucleotides, the CDR3 is TGCAGTGCTATAAGCCGGGACAGGGACGGGGAGCAGTACTTC. Its protein is CSAISRDRDGEQYF.

This clone was observed at least ten times. V usage is TRBV5-1 and J usage is TRBJ1-1; D not certain. The germline V gene has CDR1 SGHRS and CDR2 YFSETQ. This CDR3 has 13 amino acids. The V end lost 4 bases, the J end lost 3 bases, and 10 bases lay between the germline ends. As DNA, the CDR3 is TGCGCCAGCAGCACCGGACGGGACACTGAAGCTTTCTTT. Translating it yields CASSTGRDTEAFF. Together with reference TRBV5-1 and TRBJ1-1, the CDR3 gives the full variable domain: KAGVTQTPRYLIKTRGQQVTLSCSPISGHRSVSWYQQTPGQGLQFLFEYFSETQRNKGNFPGRFSGRQFSNSRSEMNVSTLELGDSALYLCASSTGRDTEAFFGQGTRLTVV.

The chain joins TRBV11-2 to TRBJ1-2; D is unclear. This CDR3 spans 14 amino acids. The germline CDR1 and CDR2 sequences are SGHAT and FQNNGV. V lost 1 base, J lost 1 base, and 7 bases lay in between. In DNA, the CDR3 is TGTGCCAGCAGCTTAGGGTACAGTAACTATGGCTACACCTTC. Translated, it gives CASSLGYSNYGYTF.

This clone was observed at least ten times. This chain uses TRBV5-6 with TRBJ1-4; no reliable D call. The CDR3 runs to 14 residues. V was cut by 7 bases and J by 8 bases, with 18 bases left in between. CDR1 SGHDT and CDR2 YYEEEE come from the germline V gene. CDR3 residues: CASYSRRREEKLFF. The CDR3 region has the DNA TGTGCCAGCTACTCTAGAAGGCGGGAGGAAAAACTGTTTTTT.

There are many counts of this clone. This chain joins TRBV24-1 and TRBJ2-5; 7 bases fit TRBD2. Germline values: CDR1 KGHDR, CDR2 SFDVKD. The trim removed 4 bases at V and 5 bases at J, leaving 3 bases unmatched. There are 13 residues in the CDR3. CDR3 sequence reads: CATSETSVETQYF. The CDR3 DNA follows: TGTGCCACCAGTGAAACTAGCGTCGAGACCCAGTACTTC.

As for this clone: This may be a read error, as it is one base from a much larger clone. The chain links TRBV3-1 to TRBJ2-7; D remains unclear. The CDR3 is made up of 14 amino acids. Per germline, CDR1 LGHDT and CDR2 YNNKEL (reference sequence). The CDR3 sequence: CASIQGVPSYEQYF. DNA for the CDR3: TGCGCCAGCATCCAAGGAGTACCCTCCTACGAGCAGTACTTC.

This clone has at least ten counts. J is TRBJ2-3 and V is TRBV5-6; possible D gene TRBD2, 7 bases. This CDR3 contains 14 residues. V lost 3 bases to trimming and J lost 4 bases, with 12 bases between them. The germline V gene encodes CDR1 SGHDT and CDR2 YYEEEE. Here the CDR3 reads CASSSGGKADTQYF. The DNA of the CDR3 is TGTGCCAGCAGCTCGGGGGGCAAAGCAGATACGCAGTATTTT. The variable domain in full, completed from reference TRBV5-6 and TRBJ2-3, reads DAGVTQSPTHLIKTRGQQVTLRCSPKSGHDTVSWYQQALGQGPQFIFQYYEEEERQRGNFPDRFSGHQFPNYSSELNVNALLLGDSALYLCASSSGGKADTQYFGPGTRLTVL.

V gene TRBV5-1 combines with J gene TRBJ2-1; D ambiguous. This CDR3 comprises 13 residues. V was trimmed by 0 bases and J by 4 bases, leaving 5 bases between them. Germline V lookup: CDR1 SGHRS, CDR2 YFSETQ. CDR3: CASSLGFYNEQFF. The CDR3 DNA reads as TGCGCCAGCAGCTTGGGTTTTTACAATGAGCAGTTCTTC.

There are many counts of this clone. The chain carries TRBV7-9 and TRBJ2-2; D may match TRBD1 or TRBD2 (5 bases each). The CDR3 runs 15 residues. Germline CDR1 reads SEHNR; CDR2 reads FQNEAQ (reference sequence). Trimming left V 5 bases short and J 2 bases short, with 12 bases between. This CDR3 reads CASSPREFNTGELFF. The CDR3 bases are TGTGCCAGCAGCCCCAGGGAGTTCAACACCGGGGAGCTGTTTTTT.

For this clone: Compared with germline, one end of the junction differs, possibly owing to a read error. The rearrangement joins TRBV20-1 to TRBJ2-6, with 7 bases that match TRBD1. The CDR3 contains 16 residues. Per the germline V gene, CDR1 is DFQATT and CDR2 is SNEGSKA (reference sequence). CDR3 protein: CGARKTGISGANVLTF. In nucleotides, the CDR3 is TGCGGTGCCCGCAAGACAGGGATCTCTGGGGCCAACGTCCTGACTTTC.

Regarding this clone: Since the CDR3 does not end with the conserved phenylalanine or tryptophan, this likely comes from a read error. The chain carries TRBV12-3 or TRBV12-4 and TRBJ1-1; 8 nucleotides agree with TRBD1. With 6 bases clipped from V and 6 bases from J, the junction kept 9 bases outside the gene matches. The CDR3 is 14 residues long. CDR3 loop: CASSPRTGSAEAFL. In DNA form, the CDR3 reads TGTGCCAGCAGCCCCCGGACAGGGAGCGCTGAAGCTTTCCTT.

The chain carries TRBV5-1 and TRBJ2-7; D unclear. Trimming removed 6 bases from V and 5 bases from J, with 21 bases in between. This CDR3 spans 15 amino acids. The germline V gene encodes CDR1 SGHRS and CDR2 YFSETQ. CDR3 residues: CASNPRHGPADEQYF. The CDR3 DNA sequence: TGCGCCAGCAACCCACGTCACGGGCCTGCGGACGAGCAGTACTTC.

This clone turned up a few times. Other nucleotide sequences in the sample specify the same CDR3. The chain has TRBV5-1 and TRBJ2-1; TRBD2 might be the D (5 bases). The CDR3 covers 13 residues. Germline V gene data show CDR1 as SGHRS and CDR2 as YFSETQ. Trimming took 0 bases from V and 7 from J, leaving 8 bases between them. The DNA of the CDR3 is TGCGCCAGCAGCTTGGGGACTTCTAATGAGCAGTTCTTC. Encoded protein: CASSLGTSNEQFF.

A word on this clone: One end of the junction does not line up with germline, which may come from a read error. The CDR3 coding sequence is TGTGCCATCTCCCAAGGTGCGTCTGACTACGAGCGGTACTTC. Translating it yields CAISQGASDYERYF. The gene calls are TRBV18 and TRBJ2-7, with D tentatively TRBD2 (5 bases). This CDR3 comprises 14 residues. From germline, CDR1 is KGHSH and CDR2 LQKENI.

This chain joins TRBV7-8 and TRBJ2-7; D might be TRBD2 (6 bases). The CDR3 is 14 amino acids. CDR1 is SGHVS, CDR2 FQNEAQ, per germline. Trimming stripped 3 bases from V and 5 bases from J, with 14 bases between. CDR3 protein: CASSLLGEVHEQYF. The CDR3 bases are TGTGCCAGCAGCTTGTTAGGGGAGGTACACGAGCAGTACTTC.

This clone is medium-sized by share. V and J are TRBV6-1 and TRBJ2-7; TRBD1 agrees at 8 bases. The junction had 11 bases not matched to a gene; V was cut back by 1 base and J by 6 bases. CDR3 length equals 16 residues. The germline V gene encodes CDR1 MNHNS and CDR2 SASEGT. CDR3 amino acids: CASSEVNGQGAPEQYF. DNA for the CDR3: TGTGCCAGCAGTGAAGTGAACGGGCAGGGGGCTCCCGAGCAGTACTTC.

This clone was counted between two and nine times. J is TRBJ1-5 and V is TRBV20-1, with no clear D. The CDR3 consists of 12 residues. The V end was cut by 1 base, the J end by 6 bases, with 7 bases between. Germline CDR1 is DFQATT and CDR2 is SNEGSKA (reference sequence). Here the CDR3 reads CSARGPTQPQHF. Written as DNA, the CDR3 is TGCAGTGCTAGAGGCCCCACTCAGCCCCAGCATTTT.

This clone was counted ten times or more. The rearrangement uses TRBV6-1 and TRBJ1-1; D is possibly TRBD1 (6 bases). Germline values: CDR1 MNHNS, CDR2 SASEGT. The CDR3 loop spans 13 amino acids. The V and J ends lost 6 bases and 4 bases respectively, with 12 bases between them. The CDR3 DNA reads TGTGCCAGCAGGGAAAACAGGGTCACTGAAGCTTTCTTT. This sequence encodes CASRENRVTEAFF.

This clone was counted at least ten times. V and J are TRBV7-3 and TRBJ2-1; 11 bases line up with TRBD2. Germline CDR1 reads SGHTA; CDR2 reads FQGTGA. The CDR3 runs 15 residues. V was pared by 4 bases and J by 4 bases, with 3 bases of the junction left unmatched. For the CDR3, the DNA is TGTGCCAGCAGCTCGGGACTAGCGGAGTACAATGAGCAGTTCTTC. Translation: CASSSGLAEYNEQFF.

The chain couples TRBV6-1 to TRBJ2-1; 8 bases line up with TRBD2. The CDR3 covers 15 residues. The germline V gene has CDR1 MNHNS and CDR2 SASEGT. Losses at the gene ends were 6 bases for V and 9 bases for J; bases not matched to a gene: 13. As DNA, the CDR3 is TGTGCCAGCAGACAGACTAGCGTCTGTGTGAGTGAGCAGTTCTTC. Protein: CASRQTSVCVSEQFF.

This chain connects TRBV7-8 to TRBJ1-2; tentatively, D is TRBD1 (5 bases). This CDR3 is 14 amino acids long. V was clipped by 5 bases and J by 6 bases, with 16 bases between them. Germline assignment: CDR1 SGHVS and CDR2 FQNEAQ. The CDR3, as DNA: TGTGCCAGCAGCCCTTCGACGGGGCTTGATGGCTACACCTTC. Translated, it gives CASSPSTGLDGYTF.

In this sample, this clone turned up many times. The V gene is TRBV5-1, the J gene TRBJ1-6; no definite D call. Trimming removed 4 bases from V and 8 bases from J, with 10 bases in between. CDR1 is SGHRS and CDR2 is YFSETQ in the germline V gene. This CDR3 has 13 amino acids. CDR3 nucleotide sequence: TGCGCCAGCAGCCCAAACAGCGATTCACCCCTCCACTTT. It yields the protein CASSPNSDSPLHF.

This clone was seen a few times. The CDR3 DNA follows: TGCAGTGCTAGTCGGGACCCAACCTACGAGCAGTACTTC. Its protein is CSASRDPTYEQYF. The genes are TRBV20-1 and TRBJ2-7; D could derive from TRBD1 or TRBD2 (5 bases each). Trimming pared 3 bases from V and 2 bases from J, leaving 11 bases between. Germline V gives CDR1 DFQATT, CDR2 SNEGSKA (reference sequence). CDR3 size: 13 residues.